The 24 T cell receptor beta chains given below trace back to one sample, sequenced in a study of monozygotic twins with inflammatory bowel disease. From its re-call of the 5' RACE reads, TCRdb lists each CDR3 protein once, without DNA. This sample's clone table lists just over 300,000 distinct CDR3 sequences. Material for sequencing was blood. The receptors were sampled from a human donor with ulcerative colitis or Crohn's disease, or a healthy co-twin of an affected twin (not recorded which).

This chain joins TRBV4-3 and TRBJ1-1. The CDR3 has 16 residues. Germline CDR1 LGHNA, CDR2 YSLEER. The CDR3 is CASSQRVGSLNTEAFF.

CDR3 loop: CASSRHGQYTDTQYF. This chain joins TRBV6-1 and TRBJ2-3; TCRdb's assignment of TRBD1 cannot be checked, as there is no DNA. Germline V lookup: CDR1 MNHNS, CDR2 SASEGT. This CDR3 has 15 amino acids.

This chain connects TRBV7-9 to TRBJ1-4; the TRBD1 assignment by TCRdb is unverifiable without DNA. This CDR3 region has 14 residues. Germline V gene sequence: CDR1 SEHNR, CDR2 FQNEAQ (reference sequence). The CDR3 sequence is CASSQQGAGEKLFF.

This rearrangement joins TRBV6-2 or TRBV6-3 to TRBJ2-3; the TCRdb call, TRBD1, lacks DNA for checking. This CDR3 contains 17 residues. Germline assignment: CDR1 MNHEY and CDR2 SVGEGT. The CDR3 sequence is CASSYYEGAHDRDTQYF.

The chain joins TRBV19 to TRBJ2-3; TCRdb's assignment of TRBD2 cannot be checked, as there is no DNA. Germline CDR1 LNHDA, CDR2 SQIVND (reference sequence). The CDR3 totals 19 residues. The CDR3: CASSIDLKADGPRARTQYF.

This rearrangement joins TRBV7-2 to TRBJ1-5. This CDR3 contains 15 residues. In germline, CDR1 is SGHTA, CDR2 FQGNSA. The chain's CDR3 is CASSQQAGGDQPQHF.

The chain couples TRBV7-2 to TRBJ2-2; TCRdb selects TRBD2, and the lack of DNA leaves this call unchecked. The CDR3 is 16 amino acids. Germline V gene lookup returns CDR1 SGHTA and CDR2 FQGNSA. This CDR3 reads CASSLWLAGNTGELFF.

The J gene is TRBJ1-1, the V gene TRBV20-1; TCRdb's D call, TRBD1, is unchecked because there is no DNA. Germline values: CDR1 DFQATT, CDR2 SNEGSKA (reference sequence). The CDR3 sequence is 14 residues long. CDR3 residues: CSASPDRGGTEAFF.

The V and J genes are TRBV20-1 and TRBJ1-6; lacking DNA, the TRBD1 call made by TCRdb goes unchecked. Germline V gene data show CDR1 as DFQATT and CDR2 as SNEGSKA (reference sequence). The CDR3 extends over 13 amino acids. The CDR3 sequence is CSASPGGNSPLHF.

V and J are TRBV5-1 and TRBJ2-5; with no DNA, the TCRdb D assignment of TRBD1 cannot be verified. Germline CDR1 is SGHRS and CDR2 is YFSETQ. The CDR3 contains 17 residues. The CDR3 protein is CASRPDYGGKYQETQYF.

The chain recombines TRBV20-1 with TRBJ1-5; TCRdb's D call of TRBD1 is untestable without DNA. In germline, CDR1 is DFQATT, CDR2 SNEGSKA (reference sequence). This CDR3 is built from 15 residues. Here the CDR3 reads CSAREPGQGRQPQHF.

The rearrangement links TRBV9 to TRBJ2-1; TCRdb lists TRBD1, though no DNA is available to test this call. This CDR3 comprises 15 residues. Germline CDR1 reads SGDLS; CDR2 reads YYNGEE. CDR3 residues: CASSVDLRWWDEQFF.

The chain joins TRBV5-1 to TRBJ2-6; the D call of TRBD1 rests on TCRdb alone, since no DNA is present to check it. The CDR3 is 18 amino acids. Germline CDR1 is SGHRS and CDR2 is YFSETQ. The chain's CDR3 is CANSLQGAHRSGANVLTF.

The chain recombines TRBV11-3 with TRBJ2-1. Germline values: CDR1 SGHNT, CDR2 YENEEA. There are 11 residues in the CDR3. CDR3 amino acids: CASSSRGEQFF.

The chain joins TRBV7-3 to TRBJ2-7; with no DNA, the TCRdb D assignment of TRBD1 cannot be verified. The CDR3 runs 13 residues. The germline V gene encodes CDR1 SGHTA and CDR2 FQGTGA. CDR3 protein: CASSRTGRYEQYF.

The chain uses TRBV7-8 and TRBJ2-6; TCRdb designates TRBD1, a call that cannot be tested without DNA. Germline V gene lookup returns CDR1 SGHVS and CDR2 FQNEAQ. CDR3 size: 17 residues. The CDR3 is CASSGHRGPGGANVLTF.

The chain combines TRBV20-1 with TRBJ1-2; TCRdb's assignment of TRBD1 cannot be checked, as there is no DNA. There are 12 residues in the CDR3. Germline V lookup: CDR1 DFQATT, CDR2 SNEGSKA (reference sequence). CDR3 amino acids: CSASHGTYGYTF.

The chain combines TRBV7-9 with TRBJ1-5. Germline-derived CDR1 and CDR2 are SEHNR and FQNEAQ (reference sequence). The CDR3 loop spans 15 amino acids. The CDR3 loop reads CASSLGRGLNQPQHF.

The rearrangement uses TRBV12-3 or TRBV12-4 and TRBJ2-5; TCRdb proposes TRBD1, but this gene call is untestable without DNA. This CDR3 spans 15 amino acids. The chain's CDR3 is CASSFEGDGQETQYF.

The chain's CDR3 is CSAGRAKGNNEQFF. The chain is built from TRBV20-1 and TRBJ2-1; TCRdb's D gene call, TRBD1, goes unchecked for lack of DNA. There are 14 residues in the CDR3. Germline CDR1 is DFQATT and CDR2 is SNEGSKA (reference sequence).

The CDR3 sequence is CASREDGLDVGEQFF. This chain links TRBV6-1 with TRBJ2-1; the D call of TRBD2 rests on TCRdb alone, since no DNA is present to check it. Germline CDR1 and CDR2: MNHNS and SASEGT. The CDR3 contains 15 residues.

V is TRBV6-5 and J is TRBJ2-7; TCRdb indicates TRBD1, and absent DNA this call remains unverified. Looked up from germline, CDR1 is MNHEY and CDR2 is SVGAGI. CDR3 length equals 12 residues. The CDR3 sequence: CASKRTGSEQYF.

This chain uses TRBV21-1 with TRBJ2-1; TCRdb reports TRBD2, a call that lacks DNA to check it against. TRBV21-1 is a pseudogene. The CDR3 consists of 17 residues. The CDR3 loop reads CASSKGTSGISLNEQFF.

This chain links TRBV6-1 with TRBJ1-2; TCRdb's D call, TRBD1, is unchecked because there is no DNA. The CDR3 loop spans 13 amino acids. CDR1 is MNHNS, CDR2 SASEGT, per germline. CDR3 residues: CAGRRTGGHGYTF.